This is a list of T cell receptor beta chains from one sample in a study of blood T cell repertoires in COVID-19. Produced via immunoSEQ multiplex PCR; TCRdb's table is partial and in-frame only. The table has about 250,000 clones, about 80% seen once. Material for sequencing was peripheral blood. Receptors originate from an elderly man with acute or convalescent COVID-19. Both conserved end residues are part of each CDR3. Fields, in order: J gene, clone size, D gene, V gene, CDR3 DNA, CDR3 protein. The D gene is left open where the match is weak. Not every row has a clone size; where given, it reads once, few, many or a size class.

J: TRBJ2-7
size: NA
D: TRBD2
V: TRBV2
DNA: TGTGCCAGCACCCCCCGGGAAGGAAGTGGACTAGCGTTCTACGAGCAGTACTTC
CDR3: CASTPREGSGLAFYEQYF

J: TRBJ1-1
size: many
D: NA
V: TRBV12-3/TRBV12-4
DNA: TGTGCCAGCACCGGCGGGGAGGGGACGATGTCTTTCTTT
CDR3: CASTGGEGTMSFF

J: TRBJ2-1
size: NA
D: TRBD1
V: TRBV11-1
DNA: TGTGCCAGCAGCTTGAGGGGGCAGAGCTCCTACAATGAGCAGTTCTTC
CDR3: CASSLRGQSSYNEQFF

J: TRBJ2-7
size: few
D: NA
V: TRBV28
DNA: TGTGCCAGCAGTAATACCTACGAGCAGTACTTC
CDR3: CASSNTYEQYF

J: TRBJ2-1
size: NA
D: NA
V: TRBV2
DNA: TGTGCCAGCAAGCCGAGAACTCGCTCCTACAATGAGCAGTTCTTC
CDR3: CASKPRTRSYNEQFF

J: TRBJ1-5
size: NA
D: NA
V: TRBV18
DNA: TGTGCCAGCTCACCAGATTCAGCCTTCGGGCAGCCCCAGCATTTT
CDR3: CASSPDSAFGQPQHF

J: TRBJ1-5
size: once
D: NA
V: TRBV6-6
DNA: TGTGCCAGCAGCTCCCCCAGCAATCAGCCCCAGCATTTT
CDR3: CASSSPSNQPQHF

J: TRBJ1-2
size: NA
D: TRBD1
V: TRBV6-5
DNA: TGTGCCAGTAGAGGGACAGGCGACTATGGCTACACCTTC
CDR3: CASRGTGDYGYTF

J: TRBJ2-3
size: NA
D: TRBD1
V: TRBV3-1/TRBV3-2
DNA: TGTGCCAGCAGCCAATCGGGACAGAGCACAGATACGCAGTATTTT
CDR3: CASSQSGQSTDTQYF

J: TRBJ2-3
size: NA
D: NA
V: TRBV25-1
DNA: TGTGCCAGCAGTGGTCGAGCGGGCTTGGTCACAGATACGCAGTATTTT
CDR3: CASSGRAGLVTDTQYF

J: TRBJ2-3
size: NA
D: NA
V: TRBV27
DNA: TGTGCCAGCAGTTTTGGAAGGGGGACAGATACGCAGTATTTT
CDR3: CASSFGRGTDTQYF

J: TRBJ2-7
size: NA
D: NA
V: TRBV18
DNA: TGTGCCAGCTCACCGGCAGCAGGGGCAAGCGAGCAGTACTTC
CDR3: CASSPAAGASEQYF

J: TRBJ2-1
size: NA
D: TRBD2
V: TRBV13
DNA: TGTGCCAGCAGCTTAGTGATGCGGGAGGGCCCCTACAATGAGCAGTTCTTC
CDR3: CASSLVMREGPYNEQFF

J: TRBJ1-2
size: NA
D: NA
V: TRBV10-3
DNA: TGTGCCATCAGACAGGATGCAAGGTATGGCTACACCTTC
CDR3: CAIRQDARYGYTF

J: TRBJ2-3
size: NA
D: TRBD2
V: TRBV5-8
DNA: TGTGCCAGCAGCTTGGTAGCGGGGGCTAGCACAGATACGCAGTATTTT
CDR3: CASSLVAGASTDTQYF

J: TRBJ1-1
size: NA
D: NA
V: TRBV30
DNA: TGTGCCTGGAGCCTCCGCAGGGGCCCCAACACTGAAGCTTTCTTT
CDR3: CAWSLRRGPNTEAFF

J: TRBJ2-7
size: few
D: TRBD1
V: TRBV13
DNA: TGTGCCAGCAGCCTGGGACAGGATTTCTACGAGCAGTACTTC
CDR3: CASSLGQDFYEQYF

J: TRBJ2-3
size: NA
D: TRBD1
V: TRBV12-5
DNA: TGTGCTAGTGGTGAATTGGGGTTACCGGGACAGGGATCGAAATTGACAGATACGCAGTATTTT
CDR3: CASGELGLPGQGSKLTDTQYF

J: TRBJ2-1
size: NA
D: TRBD2
V: TRBV10-3
DNA: TGTGCCATCAGTGAGACAGGCGGGAGGCCCGCTAGCTCCTACAATGAGCAGTTCTTC
CDR3: CAISETGGRPASSYNEQFF

J: TRBJ1-2
size: NA
D: NA
V: TRBV10-3
DNA: TGTGCCATCAGTGAGACTGGGGGGGGTGTCTTAGCGTACACCTTC
CDR3: CAISETGGGVLAYTF

J: TRBJ1-2
size: NA
D: TRBD1
V: TRBV5-4
DNA: TGTGCCAGCAGCTTGCCGGGACAGGGGGCTGAGGGCTACACCTTC
CDR3: CASSLPGQGAEGYTF

J: TRBJ2-1
size: once
D: TRBD1
V: TRBV20-1
DNA: TGCAGTGTAGGGACAGGGGGAAAGTTCTTC
CDR3: CSVGTGGKFF

J: TRBJ2-7
size: NA
D: NA
V: TRBV7-9
DNA: TGTGCCAGCAGCCCTAAGACAGGATTGGTCTACGAGCAGTACTTC
CDR3: CASSPKTGLVYEQYF

J: TRBJ2-1
size: NA
D: NA
V: TRBV5-8
DNA: TGTGCCAGCAGCCATTCGAGGGGACAATTTAACAATGAGCAGTTCTTC
CDR3: CASSHSRGQFNNEQFF

J: TRBJ2-1
size: NA
D: NA
V: TRBV19
DNA: TGTGCCAGTAGCCGAGGTATATCGGGCTACAATGAGCAGTTCTTC
CDR3: CASSRGISGYNEQFF

J: TRBJ2-1
size: NA
D: NA
V: TRBV28
DNA: TGTGCCAGCAGTTTGCCGAGGGACTCCTACAATGAGCAGTTCTTC
CDR3: CASSLPRDSYNEQFF

J: TRBJ2-7
size: once
D: NA
V: TRBV5-8
DNA: TGTGCCAGCAGCCCCCAGCGGGCCTCCTACGAGCAGTACTTC
CDR3: CASSPQRASYEQYF

J: TRBJ1-1
size: NA
D: NA
V: TRBV6-5
DNA: TGTGCCAGCATGAGTCTCATGAACACTGAAGCTTTCTTT
CDR3: CASMSLMNTEAFF

J: TRBJ2-4
size: few
D: NA
V: TRBV24-1
DNA: TGTGCCACCAGTGATCACCTAGGTGCCAAAAACATTCAGTACTTC
CDR3: CATSDHLGAKNIQYF

J: TRBJ1-2
size: NA
D: TRBD1
V: TRBV7-9
DNA: TGTGCCAGCAGCCCTGTACAGGGGGCGCGCGGCTACACCTTC
CDR3: CASSPVQGARGYTF